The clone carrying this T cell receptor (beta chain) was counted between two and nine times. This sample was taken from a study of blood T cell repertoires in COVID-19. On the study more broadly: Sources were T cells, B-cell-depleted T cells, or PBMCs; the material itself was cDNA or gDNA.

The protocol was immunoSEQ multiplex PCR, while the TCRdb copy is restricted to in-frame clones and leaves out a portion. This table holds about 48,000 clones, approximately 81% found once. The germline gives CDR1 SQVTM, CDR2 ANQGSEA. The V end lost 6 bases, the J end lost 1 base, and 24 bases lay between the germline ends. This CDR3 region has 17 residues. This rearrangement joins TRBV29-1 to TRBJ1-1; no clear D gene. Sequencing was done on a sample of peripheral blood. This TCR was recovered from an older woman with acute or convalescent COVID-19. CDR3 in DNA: TGCAGCGTCGGGCGCGGGGTGGCGGGTGTAACGAACACTGAAGCTTTCTTT. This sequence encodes CSVGRGVAGVTNTEAFF.